This record covers a single T cell receptor beta chain. This specimen includes other DNA sequences encoding the same CDR3. The data were taken from a study of blood T cell repertoires in COVID-19. Across the study: Samples representing acute and convalescent COVID-19 were sourced from the United States, Italy and Spain.

Original analysis: By means of reference gene primer amplification, nucleated cell counts were estimated. Clones were sequenced by immunoSEQ multiplex PCR, and TCRdb holds only the in-frame ones, with some missing. The V and J calls and clone size were taken over from that table, and D and trimming were inferred from the DNA. This sample carries hundreds of thousands of clones, 84% of them seen once, and the ten largest clones take 15% to 20%. This TCR came from a woman over 75 with active or convalescent COVID-19. Input material: peripheral blood.

CDR3 residues: CASSFGLASTDTQYF. The CDR3 coding sequence is TGTGCCAGCAGCTTCGGACTAGCTTCAACAGATACGCAGTATTTT. The V call is TRBV5-4, the J call TRBJ2-3; TRBD2 agrees at 8 bases. Germline trimming cut 2 bases from V and 3 bases from J; bases unmatched to any gene: 5. This CDR3 is built from 15 residues. In germline, CDR1 is SGHNT, CDR2 YYREEE (reference sequence).